Included here is one TCR beta chain sequence, with context. The length of the CDR3 is 17 residues. V was clipped by 2 bases and J by 2 bases; unmatched bases: 9. Germline assignment: CDR1 MNHEY and CDR2 SVGEGT. The authors' processing: Estimated nucleated cell counts came from reference gene primer amplification. Profiled with immunoSEQ multiplex PCR; TCRdb holds only in-frame clones, not every one. Clone size and V and J calls were adopted from that table, with D and trimming inferred from the DNA. The sample holds over 85,000 clones, over 75% seen once. The sample originates from a study of blood T cell repertoires in COVID-19. Across the study: The United States, Italy and Spain provided the acute and convalescent COVID-19 samples. The analysed material was cDNA or gDNA that came from T cells, B-cell-depleted T cells, or PBMCs.

The chain combines TRBV6-2 or TRBV6-3 with TRBJ1-5; 7 positions agree with TRBD1. The sequence was obtained from a human donor with acute or convalescent COVID-19. The donor label of this sample is uncertain. Sequenced input: peripheral blood. The CDR3 region has the DNA TGTGCCAGCAGTTACGGGACAGTCGTGGGGGGCAATCAGCCCCAGCATTTT. The encoded protein is CASSYGTVVGGNQPQHF.